This T cell receptor (beta chain) was obtained from a study of blood T cell repertoires in COVID-19. CDR3 length equals 15 residues. CDR1 is SGHNT, CDR2 YENEEA, per germline. V lost 0 bases and J 3 bases, leaving 10 bases between the germline ends. Data came from immunoSEQ multiplex PCR; TCRdb stores just in-frame clones and leaves some out. The sample shows about 63,000 clones, about 75% of them seen only once. The sequence was obtained from an elderly woman with acute or convalescent COVID-19. Specimen: peripheral blood. The chain couples TRBV11-3 to TRBJ2-3; the D is unclear. The CDR3 region is CASSLDWRRTDTQYF. The CDR3 coding sequence is TGTGCCAGCAGCTTAGATTGGAGACGGACAGATACGCAGTATTTT.